This T cell receptor beta chain was documented in a study of siplizumab effects on memory and regulatory T cells. General study findings and limits: Reactions containing siplizumab showed mappable alloreactive CD4+ clones averaging around 70% Treg-derived, versus under 30% in controls. Tracing alloreactive clones into unstimulated subsets worked for only a minor fraction of them.

The J segment lost 1 base and the V segment lost 1 base, leaving 3 bases of the junction unmatched. The germline V gene encodes CDR1 LGHNA and CDR2 YSLEER. This CDR3 has 15 residues. About 9.2 x 10^4 TCR templates underwent assay in every sample. The protocol was immunoSEQ multiplex PCR, while the TCRdb copy is restricted to in-frame clones and leaves out a portion. The data show 100,000 or so clones, with about 91% seen just once and 0.15% held by the top ten. Concerning this clone itself: Its antigen is as yet unknown.

The sequence came from a human donor in good health. This chain connects TRBV4-3 to TRBJ2-7, with 8 bases that match TRBD1. The sample comprised CD4+ T cells sorted from blood. DNA for the CDR3: TGCGCCAGCAGCCAAGGGGGGACAGGATCCTACGAGCAGTACTTC. It specifies CASSQGGTGSYEQYF.